One sample yielded the 15 T cell receptor beta chains listed below, sequenced in a study of T cells in Graves' hyperthyroidism and ophthalmopathy. RNA transcripts gave rise to amplified TCR beta CDR3 regions. HTBI primers drove first-round RT-PCR of the TCR CDR3. TCRdb itself ran the multiplex PCR reads through MiXCR, one entry per CDR3 protein. Of hundreds of thousands of distinct CDR3 sequences listed, approximately 19% are singletons. Input material: blood. Receptors originate from a woman between 50 and 59 years old with Graves' hyperthyroidism that later progressed to Graves' ophthalmopathy.

The chain joins TRBV20-1 to TRBJ2-5; 10 bases agree with TRBD2. Looked up from germline, CDR1 is DFQATT and CDR2 is SNEGSKA (reference sequence). The CDR3 spans 16 residues. Trimming at V came to 5 bases and at J to 1 base, leaving 10 bases not matched to a gene. This CDR3 is CSAAPRTSGSQETQYF. In nucleotides, the CDR3 is TGCAGTGCTGCCCCCAGGACTAGCGGTTCCCAAGAGACCCAGTACTTC.

The CDR3 sequence: CASSDSRQPGTDTQYF. The DNA of the CDR3 is TGTGCCAGCAGCGACTCAAGACAGCCAGGCACAGATACGCAGTATTTT. The rearrangement joins TRBV6-5 to TRBJ2-3, with D possibly matching TRBD1 (5 bases). Germline V gives CDR1 MNHEY, CDR2 SVGAGI. The CDR3 spans 16 residues. Deletions cut 6 bases from V and 1 base from J, with 17 bases between.

This chain uses TRBV12-3 or TRBV12-4 with TRBJ1-5, with D hard to call. The CDR3 sequence is 13 residues long. The ends were cut back, 2 bases at V and 4 bases at J, with 6 bases in the middle. The CDR3 reads CASSLKPNQPQHF. The DNA of the CDR3 is TGTGCCAGCAGTTTAAAACCAAATCAGCCCCAGCATTTT.

Only a few counts were recorded for this clonotype. The rearrangement links TRBV18 to TRBJ2-5; D not resolved. V lost 6 bases and J 2 bases, leaving 10 bases between the germline ends. This CDR3 spans 13 amino acids. CDR1 is KGHSH and CDR2 is LQKENI in the germline V gene. CDR3 sequence reads: CASSPFGQETQYF. CDR3 bases: TGTGCCAGCTCGCCTTTCGGGCAAGAGACCCAGTACTTC.

This clonotype was seen many times. The gene calls are TRBV11-1 and TRBJ2-7, with a possible D match to TRBD2 (6 bases). CDR3 size: 14 residues. Trimming took 1 base from V and 3 from J, leaving 10 bases between them. Germline V gene lookup returns CDR1 SGHAT and CDR2 FQDESV (reference sequence). The CDR3 DNA follows: TGTGCCAGCAGCTTAGTGGAGGGGTACTACGAGCAGTACTTC. It specifies CASSLVEGYYEQYF. Filled out from reference TRBV11-1 and TRBJ2-7, the complete variable domain reads EAEVAQSPRYKITEKSQAVAFWCDPISGHATLYWYRQILGQGPELLVQFQDESVVDDSQLPKDRFSAERLKGVDSTLKIQPAELGDSAMYLCASSLVEGYYEQYFGPGTRLTVT.

As to this clonotype: A read error is possible here, since a much larger clone lies one base away. The chain uses TRBV20-1 and TRBJ2-5, with D possibly matching TRBD1 (6 bases). The CDR3 has 15 amino acids. V was cut by 6 bases and J by 1 base, with 18 bases left in between. From germline, CDR1 is DFQATT and CDR2 SNEGSKA (reference sequence). The CDR3 nucleotides read TGCAGTGCACCCACCAGGACAGTCATCCAAGAGACCCAGTACTTC. It encodes CSAPTRTVIQETQYF.

The chain is built from TRBV19 and TRBJ1-4; 8 bases align to TRBD1. Trimming at V came to 7 bases and at J to 7 bases, leaving 11 bases not matched to a gene. Germline V gene data show CDR1 as LNHDA and CDR2 as SQIVND (reference sequence). The CDR3 totals 15 residues. The CDR3 bases are TGTGCCAGTAAGGACCCAGGGGGCGTCGGTGAAAAACTGTTTTTT. It codes for CASKDPGGVGEKLFF.

This clonotype was observed a handful of times. The CDR3 protein is CASSFAARDNYGYTF. The DNA of the CDR3 is TGTGCCAGTAGTTTCGCAGCTCGGGATAACTATGGCTACACCTTC. J is TRBJ1-2 and V is TRBV19; no firm D call. The CDR3 runs to 15 residues. Germline V lookup: CDR1 LNHDA, CDR2 SQIVND (reference sequence). V was clipped by 5 bases and J by 1 base, with 14 bases between them.

This clonotype occurred a few times. The chain links TRBV18 to TRBJ2-3; D is perhaps TRBD1 (7 bases). Germline V gives CDR1 KGHSH, CDR2 LQKENI. V lost 1 base and J lost 7, with 12 bases in between. This CDR3 contains 14 residues. CDR3 DNA sequence: TGTGCCAGCTCACCACTGGAGGGGGCCAATACGCAGTATTTT. It codes for CASSPLEGANTQYF. Full variable domain (rest looked up from reference TRBV18 and TRBJ2-3): NAGVMQNPRHLVRRRGQEARLRCSPMKGHSHVYWYRQLPEEGLKFMVYLQKENIIDESGMPKERFSAEFPKEGPSILRIQQVVRGDSAAYFCASSPLEGANTQYFGPGTRLTVL.

This clonotype was seen at least ten times. The V gene is TRBV20-1, the J gene TRBJ2-5; maybe TRBD1 (6 bases). The length of the CDR3 is 13 residues. V shed 8 bases and J shed 3 bases, with 16 bases lying between them. CDR1 and CDR2 (germline): DFQATT, SNEGSKA (reference sequence). This CDR3 is CSTTGTREETQYF. The DNA for the CDR3 is TGCAGTACGACCGGGACACGCGAAGAGACCCAGTACTTC.

This clonotype was seen ten or more times. The chain joins TRBV5-1 to TRBJ1-1; 7 nucleotides align to TRBD1. The CDR3 is 14 residues long. CDR1 is SGHRS and CDR2 is YFSETQ in the germline V gene. V was pared by 0 bases and J by 4 bases, with 3 bases of the junction left unmatched. This CDR3 reads CASSLARGGTEAFF. Written as DNA, the CDR3 is TGCGCCAGCAGCTTGGCCAGGGGGGGCACTGAAGCTTTCTTT.

This clonotype was detected ten times or more. V gene TRBV3-1 combines with J gene TRBJ2-5; D perhaps matches TRBD2 (6 bases). CDR1 is LGHDT and CDR2 is YNNKEL in the germline V gene (reference sequence). This CDR3 is built from 14 residues. Trimming removed 1 base at V and 9 bases at J, with 15 bases between. The CDR3 nucleotides are TGTGCCAGCAGCCAAGGGACCAGTGGAGGGCCCCAGTACTTC. Amino acids: CASSQGTSGGPQYF.

Ten or more counts support this clonotype. The V gene is TRBV12-3 or TRBV12-4, the J gene TRBJ2-3; 10 bases line up with TRBD2. Trimming took 6 bases from V and 2 from J; bases not matched to a gene: 11. The CDR3 runs to 17 residues. The CDR3 nucleotides read TGTGCCAGCAGGGGCGGATTCAGCGGGGGGGACACAGATACGCAGTATTTT. The encoded protein is CASRGGFSGGDTDTQYF.

V is TRBV28 and J is TRBJ2-2, with a possible D match to TRBD2 (5 bases). This CDR3 has 14 residues. Germline V CDR1 and CDR2: MDHEN, SYDVKM. Trimming left V 3 bases short and J 6 bases short, with 11 bases between. CDR3 region: CASSFSGLAGELFF. DNA for the CDR3: TGTGCCAGCAGTTTCTCGGGATTGGCCGGGGAGCTGTTTTTT.

In this sample, this clonotype turned up many times. The chain uses TRBV2 and TRBJ2-5, with 7 positions matching TRBD2. The J segment lost 5 bases and the V segment lost 7 bases, leaving 7 bases of the junction unmatched. Germline loops: CDR1 SNHLY, CDR2 FYNNEI. The CDR3 is made up of 13 amino acids. The chain's CDR3 is CASNGEGMETQYF. The CDR3 nucleotides are TGTGCCAGCAATGGGGAGGGGATGGAGACCCAGTACTTC.